The 13 T cell receptor beta chains listed next were all sequenced from one sample in a study of T-cell reconstitution after alpha-beta-depleted transplantation in children. As it was prepared, the TCRbeta library received unique molecular identifiers. TCRdb reprocessed the PCR reads with MiXCR, giving one entry per CDR3 protein. The sample includes hundreds of thousands of distinct CDR3 sequences, roughly 15% of them seen just once. The sample was PBMCs from the stem cell graft donor, taken from the stem cell graft. The receptors originated from a human donor who donated a stem cell graft to a child with acute myeloid leukemia.

In this sample, this clonotype turned up many times. The V gene is TRBV20-1, the J gene TRBJ1-6; 9 bases align to TRBD1. Germline V CDR1 and CDR2: DFQATT, SNEGSKA (reference sequence). There are 16 residues in the CDR3. Trimming took 8 bases from V and 1 from J; bases not matched to a gene: 9. CDR3 sequence reads: CSTKTGGDSYNSPLHF. The CDR3 nucleotides are TGCAGTACAAAAACAGGGGGCGATTCCTATAATTCACCCCTCCACTTT.

The chain couples TRBV11-2 to TRBJ1-1; D uncertain. V lost 3 bases and J 4 bases, leaving 9 bases between the germline ends. CDR3 length: 13 amino acids. Germline V gives CDR1 SGHAT, CDR2 FQNNGV. CDR3 DNA sequence: TGTGCCAGCAGCTTCACCGACCGCACTGAAGCTTTCTTT. Its protein product is CASSFTDRTEAFF.

The rearrangement uses TRBV5-6 and TRBJ1-6; D is undetermined. The CDR3 runs to 15 residues. V lost 0 bases and J 8 bases, leaving 12 bases between the germline ends. In germline, CDR1 is SGHDT, CDR2 YYEEEE. DNA for the CDR3: TGTGCCAGCAGCTTGGTTGGAGGGAGGCATTCACCCCTCCACTTT. As protein: CASSLVGGRHSPLHF. The full variable domain, its missing parts supplied by reference TRBV5-6 and TRBJ1-6, is DAGVTQSPTHLIKTRGQQVTLRCSPKSGHDTVSWYQQALGQGPQFIFQYYEEEERQRGNFPDRFSGHQFPNYSSELNVNALLLGDSALYLCASSLVGGRHSPLHFGNGTRLTVT.

This clonotype was seen a few times. The chain employs TRBV7-9 and TRBJ2-3; D may match TRBD1 or TRBD2 (5 bases each). The CDR3 contains 15 residues. V was cut by 4 bases and J by 2 bases, with 13 bases left in between. CDR1 is SEHNR, CDR2 FQNEAQ, per germline (reference sequence). The CDR3 nucleotides are TGTGCCAGCAGCTGGTGGGGGTCCGACACAGATACGCAGTATTTT. Its translation is CASSWWGSDTDTQYF.

The chain employs TRBV12-3 or TRBV12-4 and TRBJ1-1; TRBD1 aligns across 9 bases. With 7 bases clipped from V and 4 bases from J, the junction kept 7 bases outside the gene matches. The CDR3 totals 14 residues. CDR3 loop: CASTRTGAPTEAFF. The CDR3 bases are TGTGCCAGCACCAGGACAGGGGCTCCCACTGAAGCTTTCTTT.

This clonotype was seen ten or more times. V gene TRBV6-1 combines with J gene TRBJ1-5; possible D gene TRBD1, 5 bases. V lost 6 bases to trimming and J lost 2 bases, with 11 bases between them. The CDR3 is 14 residues long. Germline V gene lookup returns CDR1 MNHNS and CDR2 SASEGT. The CDR3 here is CASRSGRGNQPQHF. DNA for the CDR3: TGTGCCAGCAGGTCAGGGCGAGGCAATCAGCCCCAGCATTTT.

This clonotype was detected ten times or more. This chain links TRBV13 with TRBJ1-3; unclear D gene. Germline CDR1 reads PRHDT; CDR2 reads FYEKMQ (reference sequence). The CDR3 loop spans 14 amino acids. Trimming removed 2 bases from V and 4 bases from J, with 9 bases in between. The CDR3 region is CASSLSVSGNTIYF. CDR3 bases: TGTGCCAGCAGCTTATCAGTTTCGGGAAACACCATATATTTT.

The rearrangement joins TRBV24-1 to TRBJ2-3, with D perhaps given as TRBD1 or TRBD2 (5 bases each). Looked up from germline, CDR1 is KGHDR and CDR2 is SFDVKD. The CDR3 is made up of 14 amino acids. V lost 6 bases and J 0 bases, leaving 9 bases between the germline ends. The DNA for the CDR3 is TGTGCCACCAGTTCGTGGGGGAGCACAGATACGCAGTATTTT. Its translation is CATSSWGSTDTQYF.

The CDR3 nucleotides are TGCAGTGCCAGTACCGGGATACATAGCAATCAGCCCCAGCATTTT. Translating it yields CSASTGIHSNQPQHF. The rearrangement links TRBV20-1 to TRBJ1-5; no firm D call. V was pared by 6 bases and J by 0 bases, with 15 bases between. Germline V gene lookup returns CDR1 DFQATT and CDR2 SNEGSKA (reference sequence). The CDR3 contains 15 residues.

The rearrangement joins TRBV5-1 to TRBJ2-3; TRBD1 matches 12 bases. V lost 4 bases and J lost 6; bases outside the gene matches: 9. The CDR3 loop spans 16 amino acids. Germline assignment: CDR1 SGHRS and CDR2 YFSETQ. The DNA for the CDR3 is TGCGCCAGCAGCAAAGTGGGACAGGGGGCGCGGGATACGCAGTATTTT. It translates to CASSKVGQGARDTQYF.

This clonotype occurred many times. The CDR3 sequence: CASSYGGTTYNEQFF. The DNA for the CDR3 is TGTGCCAGCAGTTACGGGGGGACCACCTACAATGAGCAGTTCTTC. The chain is built from TRBV6-5 and TRBJ2-1, with D maybe TRBD2 (6 bases). The CDR3 contains 15 residues. From germline, CDR1 is MNHEY and CDR2 SVGAGI. The germline V and J ends were trimmed by 2 bases and 2 bases, with 10 bases remaining between them.

This clonotype was counted at least ten times. The V and J genes are TRBV4-2 and TRBJ1-1; possible D gene TRBD1, 5 bases. The CDR3 runs 13 residues. CDR1 and CDR2 (germline): LGHNA, YNFKEQ. The V end lost 5 bases, the J end lost 11 bases, and 18 bases lay between the germline ends. The CDR3 sequence: CASSLQGQGTAFF. CDR3 DNA: TGTGCCAGCAGCTTACAAGGCCAGGGTACGGCTTTCTTT.

The chain carries TRBV7-9 and TRBJ1-3; D perhaps matches TRBD1 (6 bases). In germline, CDR1 is SEHNR, CDR2 FQNEAQ (reference sequence). With 3 bases removed from V and 4 bases from J, the gap between germline ends came to 10 bases. The CDR3 loop spans 14 amino acids. The CDR3 loop reads CASSLGHPGNTIYF. CDR3 nucleotide sequence: TGTGCCAGCAGCTTGGGACACCCGGGAAACACCATATATTTT.